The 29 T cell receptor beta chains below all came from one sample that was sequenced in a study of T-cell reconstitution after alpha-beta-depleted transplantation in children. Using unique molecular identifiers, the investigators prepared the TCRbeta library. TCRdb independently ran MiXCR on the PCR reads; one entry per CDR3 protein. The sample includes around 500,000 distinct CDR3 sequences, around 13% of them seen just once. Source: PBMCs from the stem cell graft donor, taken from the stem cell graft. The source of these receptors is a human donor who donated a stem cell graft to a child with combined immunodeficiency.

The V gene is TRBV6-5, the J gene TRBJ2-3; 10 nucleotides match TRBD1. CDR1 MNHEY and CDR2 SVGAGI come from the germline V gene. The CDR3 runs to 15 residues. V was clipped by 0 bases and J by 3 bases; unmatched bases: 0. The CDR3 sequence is CASSYSGQGTDTQYF. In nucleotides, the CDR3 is TGTGCCAGCAGTTACTCGGGACAGGGGACAGATACGCAGTATTTT.

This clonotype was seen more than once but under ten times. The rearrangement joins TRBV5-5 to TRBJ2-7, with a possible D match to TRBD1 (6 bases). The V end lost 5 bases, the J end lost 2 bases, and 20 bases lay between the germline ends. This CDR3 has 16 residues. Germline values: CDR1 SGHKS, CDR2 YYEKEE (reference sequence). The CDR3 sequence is CASRLEGELRAYEQYF. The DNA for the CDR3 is TGTGCCAGCAGGCTTGAGGGGGAATTACGAGCCTACGAGCAGTACTTC.

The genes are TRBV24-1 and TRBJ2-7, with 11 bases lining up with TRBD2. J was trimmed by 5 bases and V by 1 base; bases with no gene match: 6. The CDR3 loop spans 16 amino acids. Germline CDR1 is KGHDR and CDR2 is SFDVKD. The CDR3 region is CATSDFRTSGSHEQYF. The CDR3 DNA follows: TGTGCCACCAGTGATTTTAGAACTAGCGGGAGTCACGAGCAGTACTTC.

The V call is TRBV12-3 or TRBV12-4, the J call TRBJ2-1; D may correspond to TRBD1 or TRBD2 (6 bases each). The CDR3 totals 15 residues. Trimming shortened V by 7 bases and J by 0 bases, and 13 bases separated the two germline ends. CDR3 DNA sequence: TGTGCCAGCATGGGGGGCGGGTACTCCTACAATGAGCAGTTCTTC. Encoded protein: CASMGGGYSYNEQFF.

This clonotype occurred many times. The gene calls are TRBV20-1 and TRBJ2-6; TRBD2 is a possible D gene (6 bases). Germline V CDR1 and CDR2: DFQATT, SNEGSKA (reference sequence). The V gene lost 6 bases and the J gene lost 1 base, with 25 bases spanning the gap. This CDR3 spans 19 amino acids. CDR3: CSAYLLPGTLPSGANVLTF. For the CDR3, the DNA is TGCAGTGCCTACCTCCTACCCGGGACTCTTCCATCTGGGGCCAACGTCCTGACTTTC.

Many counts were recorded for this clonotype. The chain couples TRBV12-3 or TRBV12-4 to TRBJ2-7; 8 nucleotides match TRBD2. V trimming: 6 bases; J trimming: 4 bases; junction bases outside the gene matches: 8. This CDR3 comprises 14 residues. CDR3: CASSPGLGGYEQYF. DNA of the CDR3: TGTGCCAGCAGCCCGGGACTAGGAGGGTACGAGCAGTACTTC.

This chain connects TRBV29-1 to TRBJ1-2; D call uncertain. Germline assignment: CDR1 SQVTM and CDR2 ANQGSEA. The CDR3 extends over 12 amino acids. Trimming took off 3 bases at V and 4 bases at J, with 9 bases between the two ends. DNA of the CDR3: TGCAGCGTTGACACAGCCTCCTATGGCTACACCTTC. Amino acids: CSVDTASYGYTF.

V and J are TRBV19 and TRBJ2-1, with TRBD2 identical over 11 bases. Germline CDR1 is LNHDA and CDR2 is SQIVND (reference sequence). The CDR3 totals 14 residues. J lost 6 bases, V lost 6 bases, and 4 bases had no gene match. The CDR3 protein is CASRGLAGRNEQFF. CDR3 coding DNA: TGTGCCAGTAGAGGACTAGCGGGCCGCAATGAGCAGTTCTTC.

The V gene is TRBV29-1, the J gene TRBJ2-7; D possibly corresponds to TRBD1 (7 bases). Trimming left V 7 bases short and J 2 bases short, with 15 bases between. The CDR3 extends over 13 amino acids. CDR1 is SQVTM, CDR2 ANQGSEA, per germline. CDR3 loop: CSARGVVTYEQYF. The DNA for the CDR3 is TGCAGCGCCAGGGGGGTGGTAACCTACGAGCAGTACTTC.

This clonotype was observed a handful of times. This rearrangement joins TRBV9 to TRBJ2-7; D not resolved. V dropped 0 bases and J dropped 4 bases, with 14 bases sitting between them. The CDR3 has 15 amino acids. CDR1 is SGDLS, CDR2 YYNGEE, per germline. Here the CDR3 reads CASSVGPDPDYEQYF. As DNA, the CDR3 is TGTGCCAGCAGCGTAGGACCCGATCCAGATTACGAGCAGTACTTC.

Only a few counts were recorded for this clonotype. The CDR3 sequence: CASSERRTSGSSNEQFF. The CDR3 coding sequence is TGTGCCAGCAGTGAAAGGAGAACTAGCGGGAGTAGCAATGAGCAGTTCTTC. The chain is built from TRBV2 and TRBJ2-1; 11 bases agree with TRBD2. The V gene's germline CDR1 is SNHLY and CDR2 FYNNEI. The junction had 9 bases not matched to a gene; V was cut back by 2 bases and J by 6 bases. The CDR3 totals 17 residues.

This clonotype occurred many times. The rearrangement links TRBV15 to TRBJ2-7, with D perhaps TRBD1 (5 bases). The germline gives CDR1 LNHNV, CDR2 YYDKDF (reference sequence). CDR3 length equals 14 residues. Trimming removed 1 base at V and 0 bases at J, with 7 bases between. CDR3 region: CATSRGGDSYEQYF. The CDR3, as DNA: TGTGCCACCAGCAGAGGGGGCGACTCCTACGAGCAGTACTTC.

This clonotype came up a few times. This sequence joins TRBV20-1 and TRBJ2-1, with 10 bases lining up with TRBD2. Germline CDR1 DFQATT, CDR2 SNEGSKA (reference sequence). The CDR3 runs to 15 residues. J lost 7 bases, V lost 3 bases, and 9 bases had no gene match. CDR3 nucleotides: TGCAGTGCTAGGATCGGGAGCGGGAGGGCAAATGAGCAGTTCTTC. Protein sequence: CSARIGSGRANEQFF.

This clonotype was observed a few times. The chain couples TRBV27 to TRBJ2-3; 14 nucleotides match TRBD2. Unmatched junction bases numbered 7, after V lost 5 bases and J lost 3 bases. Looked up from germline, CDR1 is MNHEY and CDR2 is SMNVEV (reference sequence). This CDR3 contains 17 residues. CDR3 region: CASSARLAGGRTDTQYF. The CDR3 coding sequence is TGTGCCAGCAGTGCCCGACTAGCGGGGGGGCGGACAGATACGCAGTATTTT.

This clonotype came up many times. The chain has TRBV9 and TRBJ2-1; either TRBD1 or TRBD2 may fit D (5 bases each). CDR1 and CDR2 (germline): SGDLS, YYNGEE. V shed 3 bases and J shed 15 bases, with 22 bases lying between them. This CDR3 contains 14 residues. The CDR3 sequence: CASSAGLNRDDSFF. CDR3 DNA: TGTGCCAGCAGCGCCGGGCTCAACCGGGACGATTCGTTCTTC.

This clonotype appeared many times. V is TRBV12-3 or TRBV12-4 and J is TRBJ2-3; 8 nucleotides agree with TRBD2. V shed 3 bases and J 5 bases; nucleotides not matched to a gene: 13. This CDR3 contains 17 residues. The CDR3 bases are TGTGCCAGCAGTTTTAAGGGACTAGGGGGGCCCAGAGATACGCAGTATTTT. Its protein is CASSFKGLGGPRDTQYF.

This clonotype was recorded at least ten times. CDR3 nucleotides: TGTGCCAGCAGTCCAGTCCTCTCGGGCTATGGCTACACCTTC. The encoded protein is CASSPVLSGYGYTF. The chain joins TRBV2 to TRBJ1-2, with unresolved D. Germline V lookup: CDR1 SNHLY, CDR2 FYNNEI. This CDR3 region has 14 residues. Trimming took off 5 bases at V and 4 bases at J, with 14 bases between the two ends.

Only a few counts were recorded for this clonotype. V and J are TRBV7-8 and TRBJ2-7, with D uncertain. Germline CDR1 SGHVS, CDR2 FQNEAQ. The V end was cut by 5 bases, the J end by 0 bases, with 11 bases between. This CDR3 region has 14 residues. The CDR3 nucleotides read TGTGCCAGCAGCATTGGACGGCGCTCCTACGAGCAGTACTTC. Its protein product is CASSIGRRSYEQYF.

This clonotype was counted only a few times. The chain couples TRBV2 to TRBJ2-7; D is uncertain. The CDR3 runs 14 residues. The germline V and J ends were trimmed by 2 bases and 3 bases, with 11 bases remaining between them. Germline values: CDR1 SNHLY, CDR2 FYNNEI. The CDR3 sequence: CASSELSGGYEQYF. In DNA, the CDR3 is TGTGCCAGCAGTGAACTGTCAGGCGGCTACGAGCAGTACTTC.

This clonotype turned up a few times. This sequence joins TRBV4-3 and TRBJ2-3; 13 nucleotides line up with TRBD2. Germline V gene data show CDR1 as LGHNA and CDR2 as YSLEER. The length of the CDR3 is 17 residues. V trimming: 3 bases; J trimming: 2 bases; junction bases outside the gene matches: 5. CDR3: CASSQSLAGGTTDTQYF. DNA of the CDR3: TGCGCCAGCAGCCAGTCACTAGCGGGGGGGACCACAGATACGCAGTATTTT.

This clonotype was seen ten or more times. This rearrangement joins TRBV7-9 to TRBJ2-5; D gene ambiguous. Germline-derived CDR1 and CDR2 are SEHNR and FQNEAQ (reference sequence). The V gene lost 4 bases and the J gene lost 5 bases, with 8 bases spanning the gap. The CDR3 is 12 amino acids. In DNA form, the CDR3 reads TGTGCCAGCAGCTCGGATGGGGAGACCCAGTACTTC. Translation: CASSSDGETQYF.

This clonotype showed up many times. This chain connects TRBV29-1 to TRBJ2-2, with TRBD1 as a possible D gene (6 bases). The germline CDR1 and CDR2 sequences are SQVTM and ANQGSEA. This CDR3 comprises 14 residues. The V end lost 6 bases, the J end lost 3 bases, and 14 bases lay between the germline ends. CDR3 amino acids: CSVEHRAYTGELFF. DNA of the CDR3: TGCAGCGTGGAACACAGGGCCTACACCGGGGAGCTGTTTTTT.

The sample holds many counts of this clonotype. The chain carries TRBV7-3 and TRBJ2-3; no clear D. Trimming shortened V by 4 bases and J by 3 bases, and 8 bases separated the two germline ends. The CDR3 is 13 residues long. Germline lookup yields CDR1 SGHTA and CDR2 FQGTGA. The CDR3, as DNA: TGTGCCAGCAGCTCTGGACGGACAGATACGCAGTATTTT. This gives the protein CASSSGRTDTQYF.

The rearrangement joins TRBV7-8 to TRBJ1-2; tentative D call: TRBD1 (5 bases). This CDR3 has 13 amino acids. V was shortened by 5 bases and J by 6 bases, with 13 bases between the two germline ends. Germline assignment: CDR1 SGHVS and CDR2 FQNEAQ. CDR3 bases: TGTGCCAGCAGCCCCGCCGGGACTCATGGCTACACCTTC. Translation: CASSPAGTHGYTF.

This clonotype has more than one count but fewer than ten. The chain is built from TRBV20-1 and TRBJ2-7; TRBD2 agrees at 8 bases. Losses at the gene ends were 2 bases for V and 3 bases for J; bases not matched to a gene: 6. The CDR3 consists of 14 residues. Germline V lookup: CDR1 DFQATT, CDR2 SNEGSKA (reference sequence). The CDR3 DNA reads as TGCAGTGCTAGACTTAGCGGGGTATACTACGAGCAGTACTTC. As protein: CSARLSGVYYEQYF.

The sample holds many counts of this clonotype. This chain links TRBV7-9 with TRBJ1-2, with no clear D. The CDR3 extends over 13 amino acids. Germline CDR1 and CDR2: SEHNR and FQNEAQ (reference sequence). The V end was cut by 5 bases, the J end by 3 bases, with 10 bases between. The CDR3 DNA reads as TGTGCCAGCAGCACCCCCGGGGACTATGGCTACACCTTC. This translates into CASSTPGDYGYTF.

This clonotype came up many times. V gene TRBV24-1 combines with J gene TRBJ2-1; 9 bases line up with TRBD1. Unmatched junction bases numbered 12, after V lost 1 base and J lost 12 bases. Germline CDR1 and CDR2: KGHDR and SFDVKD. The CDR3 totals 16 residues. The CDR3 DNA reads TGTGCCACCAGTGATTTTACGGGACAGGGTTTAGGGATGCAGTTCTTC. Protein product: CATSDFTGQGLGMQFF.

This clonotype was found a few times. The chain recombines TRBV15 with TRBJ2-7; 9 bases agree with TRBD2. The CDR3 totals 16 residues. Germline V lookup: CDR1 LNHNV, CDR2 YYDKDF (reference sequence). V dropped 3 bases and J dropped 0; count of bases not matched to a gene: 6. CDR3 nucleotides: TGTGCCACCAGCAGTGAGGTAGCGGGGGCCTCCTACGAGCAGTACTTC. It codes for CATSSEVAGASYEQYF.

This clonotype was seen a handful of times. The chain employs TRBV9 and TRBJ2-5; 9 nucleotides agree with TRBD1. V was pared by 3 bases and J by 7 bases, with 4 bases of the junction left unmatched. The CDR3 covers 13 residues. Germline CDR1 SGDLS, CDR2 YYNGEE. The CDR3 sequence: CASSGTGAGTQYF. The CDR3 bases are TGTGCCAGCAGCGGGACAGGGGCAGGGACCCAGTACTTC.